Below, 28 T cell receptor beta chains from the same sample are listed, as sequenced in a study of blood T cell repertoires in COVID-19. Sequencing used immunoSEQ multiplex PCR; TCRdb keeps in-frame clones, though not all of them. The sample holds 350,000 to 400,000 clones; around 87% are singletons and the top ten take 0.9% to 1.1%. Sequencing used PBMCs or T cells enriched from blood (not recorded which). All receptors derive from a man younger than 30 who had recovered from COVID-19.

V is TRBV7-3 and J is TRBJ2-1; D not resolved. CDR3 size: 13 residues. The V gene lost 5 bases and the J gene lost 9 bases, with 14 bases spanning the gap. Germline lookup yields CDR1 SGHTA and CDR2 FQGTGA. CDR3 nucleotide sequence: TGTGCCAGCAGCCTAAACTCCGTTGCTGAGCAGTTCTTC. Protein product: CASSLNSVAEQFF.

The chain has TRBV6-5 and TRBJ1-2; no clear D gene. V shed 6 bases and J shed 0 bases, with 11 bases lying between them. Germline CDR1 and CDR2: MNHEY and SVGAGI. CDR3 length: 14 amino acids. CDR3 protein: CASRHLQTNYGYTF. The CDR3 DNA reads TGTGCCAGCAGACACCTACAGACTAACTATGGCTACACCTTC.

The chain employs TRBV28 and TRBJ1-2; D gene uncertain. CDR1 MDHEN and CDR2 SYDVKM come from the germline V gene. V was clipped by 3 bases and J by 4 bases, with 12 bases between them. The CDR3 totals 14 residues. In DNA form, the CDR3 reads TGTGCCAGCAGTTTCCCCCGAAGAGGCTATGGCTACACCTTC. Its protein product is CASSFPRRGYGYTF.

The chain is built from TRBV3-1 (or the pseudogene TRBV3-2) and TRBJ2-1; 14 bases are shared with TRBD2. The CDR3 totals 15 residues. Germline V gene lookup returns CDR1 LGHDT and CDR2 YNNKEL (reference sequence). V gave up 6 bases and J gave up 8 bases; unmatched junction bases: 6. The CDR3 nucleotides read TGTGCCAGCAGTCCCGGGACTAGCGGGGGCTATGAGCAGTTCTTC. The encoded protein is CASSPGTSGGYEQFF.

The J gene is TRBJ1-4, the V gene TRBV3-1 (or the pseudogene TRBV3-2); D is unclear. Trimming removed 2 bases at V and 4 bases at J, with 8 bases between. CDR3 length equals 14 residues. The germline CDR1 and CDR2 sequences are LGHDT and YNNKEL (reference sequence). The CDR3 DNA reads as TGTGCCAGCAGCCAACCCATCCATAATGAAAAACTGTTTTTT. Protein product: CASSQPIHNEKLFF.

The chain carries TRBV9 and TRBJ2-1, with TRBD1 matching over 10 bases. The CDR3 has 19 residues. CDR1 and CDR2 (germline): SGDLS, YYNGEE. The trim removed 4 bases at V and 0 bases at J, leaving 13 bases unmatched. The CDR3 DNA sequence: TGTGCCAGCAGCTCCCGGACAGGGGGACCGTCGAGCTCCTACAATGAGCAGTTCTTC. Its translation is CASSSRTGGPSSSYNEQFF.

The chain is built from TRBV3-1 (or the pseudogene TRBV3-2) and TRBJ2-3, with 10 bases lining up with TRBD2. Germline lookup yields CDR1 LGHDT and CDR2 YNNKEL (reference sequence). Germline trimming cut 3 bases from V and 4 bases from J; bases unmatched to any gene: 16. The CDR3 totals 19 residues. CDR3 protein: CASSQLRSSGGTGADTQYF. The CDR3 region has the DNA TGTGCCAGCAGCCAGTTACGGTCTAGCGGGGGAACAGGGGCAGATACGCAGTATTTT.

The V and J genes are TRBV28 and TRBJ1-4, with TRBD1 identical over 8 bases. This CDR3 has 14 amino acids. Germline values: CDR1 MDHEN, CDR2 SYDVKM. J gave up 10 bases and V 4 bases, and 8 bases lay outside the gene matches. This CDR3 is CASSSLDRAGKLFF. CDR3 in DNA: TGTGCCAGCAGTTCCCTGGACAGGGCCGGAAAACTGTTTTTT.

Points on this clone: The sample contains more than one DNA sequence encoding this CDR3. The chain uses TRBV7-9 and TRBJ1-3; D perhaps matches TRBD1 (5 bases). Looked up from germline, CDR1 is SEHNR and CDR2 is FQNEAQ (reference sequence). V lost 5 bases and J 0 bases, leaving 8 bases between the germline ends. The CDR3 is 14 residues long. The DNA for the CDR3 is TGTGCCAGCAGCCGGGACTCCTCTGGAAACACCATATATTTT. Its translation: CASSRDSSGNTIYF.

This clone has just a few counts. The V call is TRBV28, the J call TRBJ2-2, with 10 nucleotides matching TRBD2. The germline V gene encodes CDR1 MDHEN and CDR2 SYDVKM. The CDR3 has 15 amino acids. V lost 7 bases to trimming and J lost 6 bases; unmatched junction nucleotides: 8. CDR3 DNA: TGTGCCAGCACCCAAGGACTAGCGGCTTCCGGGGAGCTGTTTTTT. Encoded protein: CASTQGLAASGELFF. Full variable domain (remainder filled in from reference TRBV28 and TRBJ2-2): DVKVTQSSRYLVKRTGEKVFLECVQDMDHENMFWYRQDPGLGLRLIYFSYDVKMKEKGDIPEGYSVSREKKERFSLILESASTNQTSMYLCASTQGLAASGELFFGEGSRLTVL.

The chain has TRBV6-5 and TRBJ2-3, with TRBD2 identical over 7 bases. CDR3 length: 13 residues. Germline CDR1 MNHEY, CDR2 SVGAGI. The trim removed 6 bases at V and 6 bases at J, leaving 6 bases unmatched. The CDR3 region has the DNA TGTGCCAGCAGAACTAGCGCTGGCGATACGCAGTATTTT. Translating it yields CASRTSAGDTQYF.

This chain links TRBV4-1 with TRBJ1-1; 8 positions match TRBD1. Trimming removed 4 bases from V and 8 bases from J; junction bases left unmatched: 6. CDR3 length: 13 amino acids. Germline-derived CDR1 and CDR2 are MGHRA and YSYEKL. As DNA, the CDR3 is TGCGCCAGCAGCCTAACCGGGACAGGCGAAGCTTTCTTT. It yields the protein CASSLTGTGEAFF.

This clone was found once. This chain uses TRBV5-1 with TRBJ2-5, with a possible D match to TRBD1 (6 bases). The germline gives CDR1 SGHRS, CDR2 YFSETQ. V lost 4 bases to trimming and J lost 1 base, with 11 bases between them. The CDR3 has 14 amino acids. CDR3 bases: TGCGCCAGCAGCGCCGGACAGTTCCAAGAGACCCAGTACTTC. It specifies CASSAGQFQETQYF. Looking up the rest from reference TRBV5-1 and TRBJ2-5 gives the full variable domain: KAGVTQTPRYLIKTRGQQVTLSCSPISGHRSVSWYQQTPGQGLQFLFEYFSETQRNKGNFPGRFSGRQFSNSRSEMNVSTLELGDSALYLCASSAGQFQETQYFGPGTRLLVL.

The chain combines TRBV24-1 with TRBJ2-6; 10 bases align to TRBD2. This CDR3 is 20 amino acids long. CDR1 is KGHDR and CDR2 is SFDVKD in the germline V gene. J was trimmed by 1 base and V by 9 bases; bases with no gene match: 17. The DNA for the CDR3 is TGTGCCACCCAGGCCCAAGCGGGAGGGCCTGGAAGGTCTGGGGCCAACGTCCTGACTTTC. Translated: CATQAQAGGPGRSGANVLTF.

This clone occurred once. The V gene is TRBV3-1 (or the pseudogene TRBV3-2), the J gene TRBJ1-3; no clear D. The CDR3 is 15 amino acids. CDR1 and CDR2 (germline): LGHDT, YNNKEL (reference sequence). V was clipped by 4 bases and J by 1 base, with 11 bases between them. Written as DNA, the CDR3 is TGTGCCAGCAGCCTGAGTGGAGATTCTGGAAACACCATATATTTT. Its protein product is CASSLSGDSGNTIYF.

The rearrangement uses TRBV7-2 and TRBJ2-4; perhaps TRBD1 as D (6 bases). Trimming took off 6 bases at V and 6 bases at J, with 21 bases between the two ends. Germline values: CDR1 SGHTA, CDR2 FQGNSA. The CDR3 covers 16 residues. In DNA, the CDR3 is TGTGCCAGCAGTTCAAATGGGGGCGACTACTCAAACATTCAGTACTTC. Translating it yields CASSSNGGDYSNIQYF.

This clone was seen a handful of times. The J gene is TRBJ1-2, the V gene TRBV11-2; TRBD1 is a possible D gene (6 bases). V was pared by 2 bases and J by 4 bases, with 17 bases between. Germline V gene lookup returns CDR1 SGHAT and CDR2 FQNNGV. This CDR3 comprises 16 residues. The CDR3 reads CASSLRQGRGSYGYTF. CDR3 nucleotide sequence: TGTGCCAGCAGCTTAAGGCAGGGGAGGGGGTCCTATGGCTACACCTTC. Full variable domain (outside the CDR3, taken from reference TRBV11-2 and TRBJ1-2): EAGVAQSPRYKIIEKRQSVAFWCNPISGHATLYWYQQILGQGPKLLIQFQNNGVVDDSQLPKDRFSAERLKGVDSTLKIQPAKLEDSAVYLCASSLRQGRGSYGYTFGSGTRLTVV.

The rearrangement uses TRBV13 and TRBJ2-1; D is perhaps TRBD1 (6 bases). The CDR3 extends over 15 amino acids. The V end lost 10 bases, the J end lost 4 bases, and 20 bases lay between the germline ends. Germline loops: CDR1 PRHDT, CDR2 FYEKMQ (reference sequence). The CDR3 sequence is CATQAHGTPYNEQFF. CDR3 DNA sequence: TGTGCCACCCAGGCCCACGGGACACCATACAATGAGCAGTTCTTC.

The V call is TRBV2, the J call TRBJ2-5; no clear D gene. Trimming cost V 1 base and J 1 base, with 7 bases left between them. The CDR3 spans 14 residues. Germline V gene lookup returns CDR1 SNHLY and CDR2 FYNNEI. The DNA of the CDR3 is TGTGCCAGCAGTGAAGGAACGGGCCAAGAGACCCAGTACTTC. Protein product: CASSEGTGQETQYF.

This chain links TRBV10-3 with TRBJ1-2; a weak D match, TRBD1 (5 bases). The V gene lost 5 bases and the J gene lost 2 bases, with 15 bases spanning the gap. This CDR3 has 15 amino acids. Germline V lookup: CDR1 ENHRY, CDR2 SYGVKD. The CDR3 spells CAISNSGIPNYGYTF. CDR3 nucleotide sequence: TGTGCCATCAGTAATTCAGGGATACCAAACTATGGCTACACCTTC.

This clone was detected once. This sequence joins TRBV5-1 and TRBJ2-6; 8 bases align to TRBD1. There are 22 residues in the CDR3. V lost 0 bases to trimming and J lost 0 bases; unmatched junction nucleotides: 17. In germline, CDR1 is SGHRS, CDR2 YFSETQ. CDR3 in amino acids: CASSLGVWGRTGKSSGANVLTF. The CDR3 DNA reads as TGCGCCAGCAGCTTGGGAGTCTGGGGGAGGACAGGGAAGAGCTCTGGGGCCAACGTCCTGACTTTC.

The CDR3 here is CASRRGLAGTETQYF. Here the CDR3 DNA reads TGTGCCAGCAGACGAGGACTAGCGGGAACGGAGACCCAGTACTTC. The chain couples TRBV4-2 to TRBJ2-5; 12 nucleotides align to TRBD2. Germline lookup yields CDR1 LGHNA and CDR2 YNFKEQ. The CDR3 sequence is 15 residues long. The ends lost 6 bases at V and 5 bases at J; junction bases unmatched: 7.

The CDR3 DNA follows: TGTGCCAGCAGCTTATATGCAGGGGGTAATAGCATTCAGTACTTC. This codes for CASSLYAGGNSIQYF. V gene TRBV13 combines with J gene TRBJ2-4; TRBD1 matches 7 bases. CDR1 PRHDT and CDR2 FYEKMQ come from the germline V gene (reference sequence). The V and J ends lost 2 bases and 9 bases, in that order; junction bases with no gene match: 10. CDR3 length equals 15 residues.

The chain joins TRBV21-1 to TRBJ1-2. TRBV21-1 is an annotated pseudogene. CDR3 length: 15 residues. As DNA, the CDR3 is TGTGCCAGCAGCAAACAGGGAGGAGTCCACTATGGCTACACCTTC. As protein: CASSKQGGVHYGYTF.

This chain uses TRBV7-3 with TRBJ1-6; tentative D call: TRBD1 (6 bases). Germline V gene lookup returns CDR1 SGHTA and CDR2 FQGTGA. This CDR3 comprises 15 residues. Trimming left V 5 bases short and J 10 bases short, with 18 bases between. The CDR3 is CASSALPRGGSPLHF. The DNA of the CDR3 is TGTGCCAGCAGCGCCCTACCTAGGGGGGGATCACCCCTCCACTTT.

This chain joins TRBV20-1 and TRBJ2-2; unclear D gene. The CDR3 is made up of 13 amino acids. Germline CDR1 and CDR2: DFQATT and SNEGSKA (reference sequence). The ends were cut back, 3 bases at V and 2 bases at J, with 7 bases in the middle. The CDR3 nucleotides read TGCAGTGCTAGTTTGTCAAACACCGGGGAGCTGTTTTTT. As protein: CSASLSNTGELFF.

The chain carries TRBV3-1 (or the pseudogene TRBV3-2) and TRBJ2-2; D uncertain. The germline V and J ends were trimmed by 10 bases and 5 bases, with 14 bases remaining between them. CDR1 and CDR2 (germline): LGHDT, YNNKEL (reference sequence). The CDR3 runs to 13 residues. CDR3 amino acids: CAKAGRFTGELFF. The CDR3 nucleotides read TGTGCCAAGGCAGGCAGGTTTACCGGGGAGCTGTTTTTT.

The J gene is TRBJ2-5, the V gene TRBV5-1; 7 bases agree with TRBD1. Germline V gene data show CDR1 as SGHRS and CDR2 as YFSETQ. This CDR3 has 16 amino acids. J lost 1 base, V lost 1 base, and 7 bases had no gene match. The CDR3 DNA reads as TGCGCCAGCAGCTTGATGGGACAGCGACTCCAAGAGACCCAGTACTTC. Protein product: CASSLMGQRLQETQYF.